Listed below are T cell receptor beta chains from one sample, sequenced in a study of blood T cell repertoires in COVID-19. Clones were sequenced by immunoSEQ multiplex PCR, and TCRdb holds only the in-frame ones, with some missing. The repertoire consists of 30,000 to 40,000 clones, with over 80% occurring once and the leading ten covering under 5%. The sequencing sample was made of peripheral blood. These TCRs come from a man over 45 with active COVID-19. The CDR3 runs from the conserved cysteine through the conserved F or W. Clone size is stated in some rows and not others, as once, few, many or a class when expanded.

v_call	j_call	clone_size	cdr3_aa
TRBV19	TRBJ1-3	.	CASSSSGSPGNTIYF
TRBV6-6	TRBJ2-3	.	CASTPPGTDTQYF
TRBV10-2	TRBJ1-5	.	CASTTGLGNQPQHF
TRBV5-1	TRBJ1-4	once	CASSLTVARGEKLFF
TRBV19	TRBJ2-1	.	CASSNLQGASYNEQFF
TRBV9	TRBJ2-1	.	CASSVSQTYNEQFF
TRBV30	TRBJ2-5	.	CAWSVNGGHETQYF
TRBV18	TRBJ1-4	.	CASSPLSSATNEKLFF
TRBV6-1	TRBJ2-1	.	CASSEDRANEQFF
TRBV24-1	TRBJ2-1	.	CATSARDRWNEQFF
TRBV3-1/TRBV3-2	TRBJ2-1	.	CASKTQGAGGSNEQFF
TRBV7-9	TRBJ1-1	.	CASSRTGGTAEAFF
TRBV5-4	TRBJ2-2	.	CASSLVVALNTGELFF
TRBV5-4	TRBJ1-4	.	CASSSGGATNEKLFF
TRBV4-1	TRBJ2-2	.	CASSQVEGGADTGELFF
TRBV7-8	TRBJ2-7	.	CASSLDLAGGTYEQYF
TRBV5-1	TRBJ1-4	.	CASRETLRGGKLFF